This TCR beta chain was retrieved from a study of neoadjuvant anti-PD-1 for oral cavity cancer. Looking at the study overall: Non-progressing patients received a fourth nivolumab dose near day 43, then surgery on days 50-56.

No culture or expansion preceded analysis of these blood cells. TCRdb keeps only in-frame clones here, not all; method: immunoSEQ multiplex PCR. The sample lists tens of thousands of clones; 65% to 85% were seen once. The CDR3 runs to 16 residues. Trimming shortened V by 2 bases and J by 3 bases, and 17 bases separated the two germline ends. The germline CDR1 and CDR2 sequences are SGHKS and YYEKEE (reference sequence). Study conclusions and caveats: Non-responders to neoadjuvant nivolumab had significantly more clonal PBMC T cells than responders.

A word on this clone: The antigen is undetermined.

This TCR was recovered from a person aged 35-79 years with oral cavity squamous cell carcinoma. This chain uses TRBV5-5 with TRBJ1-1; D perhaps matches TRBD1 (6 bases). The sample here was PBMCs, taken before nivolumab (anti-PD-1) treatment. Here the CDR3 DNA reads TGTGCCAGCAGCTTCGGTTTCGGGGGGCGCGACACTGAAGCTTTCTTT. This sequence encodes CASSFGFGGRDTEAFF.